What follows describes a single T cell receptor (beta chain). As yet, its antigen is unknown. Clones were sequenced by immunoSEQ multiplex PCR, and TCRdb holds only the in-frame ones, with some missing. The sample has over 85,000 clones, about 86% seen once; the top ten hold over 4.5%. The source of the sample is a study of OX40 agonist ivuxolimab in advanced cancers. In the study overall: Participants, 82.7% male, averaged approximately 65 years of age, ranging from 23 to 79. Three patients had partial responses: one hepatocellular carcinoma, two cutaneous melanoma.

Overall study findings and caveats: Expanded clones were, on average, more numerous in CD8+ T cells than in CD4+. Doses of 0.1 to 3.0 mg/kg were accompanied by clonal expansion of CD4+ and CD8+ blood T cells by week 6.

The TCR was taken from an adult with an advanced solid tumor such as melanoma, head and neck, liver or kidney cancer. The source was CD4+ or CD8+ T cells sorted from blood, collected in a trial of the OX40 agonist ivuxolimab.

The chain's CDR3 is CASSKGRGRAVTEAFF. CDR3 in DNA: TGTGCCAGCTCCAAGGGAAGGGGACGCGCGGTCACTGAAGCTTTCTTT. This chain uses TRBV18 with TRBJ1-1, with D tentatively TRBD1 (5 bases). The CDR3 length is 16 residues. CDR1 and CDR2 (germline): KGHSH, LQKENI. The V gene lost 6 bases and the J gene lost 4 bases, with 21 bases spanning the gap.